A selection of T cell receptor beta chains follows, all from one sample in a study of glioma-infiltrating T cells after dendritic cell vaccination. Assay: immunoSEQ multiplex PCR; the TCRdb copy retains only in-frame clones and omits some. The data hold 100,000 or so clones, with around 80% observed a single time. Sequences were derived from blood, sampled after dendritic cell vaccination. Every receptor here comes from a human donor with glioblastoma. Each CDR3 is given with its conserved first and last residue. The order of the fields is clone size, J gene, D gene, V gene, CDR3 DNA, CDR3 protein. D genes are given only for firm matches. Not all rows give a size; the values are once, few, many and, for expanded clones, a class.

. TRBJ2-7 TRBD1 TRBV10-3 TGTGCCATCAGGGAGTCAACAGGGGCGTCCTACGAGCAGTACTTC CAIRESTGASYEQYF
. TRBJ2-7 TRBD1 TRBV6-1 TGTGCCAGCAGTGAACTTTTCAGGGGGCGCGGGGAGCAGTACTTC CASSELFRGRGEQYF
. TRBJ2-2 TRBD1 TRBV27 TGTGCCGGCAGGGGAGTTGGGACAGTGAACACCGGGGAGCTGTTTTTT CAGRGVGTVNTGELFF
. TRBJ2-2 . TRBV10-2 TGCGCCAGCAGCCTAGCGCTGGGCGGGGAGCTGTTTTTT CASSLALGGELFF
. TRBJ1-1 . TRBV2 TGTGCCAGCACCCGGGGTCCGGCTACCAGTGTATCTTTCTTT CASTRGPATSVSFF
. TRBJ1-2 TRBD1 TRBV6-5 TGTGCCAGCAGGATAACGGACAGGGGGCATGGCTACACCTTC CASRITDRGHGYTF
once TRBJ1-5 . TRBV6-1 TGTGCCAGCAGTGAATGGCGGGGGGCTGGCAATCAGCCCCAGCATTTT CASSEWRGAGNQPQHF
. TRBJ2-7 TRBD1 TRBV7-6 TGTGCCAGCAGCCCCGAGACAGGGGCGAGCTGGAGGAACTCCTACGAGCAGTACTTC CASSPETGASWRNSYEQYF
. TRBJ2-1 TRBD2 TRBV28 TGTGCCAGCGGGGCTAGCGGTCCCTACAATGAGCAGTTCTTC CASGASGPYNEQFF
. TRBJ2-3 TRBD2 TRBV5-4 TGTGCCAGCAGCCCTGGGACTAAAAACACAGATACGCAGTATTTT CASSPGTKNTDTQYF
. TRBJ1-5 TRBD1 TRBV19 TGTGCCAGTAGTACCATTACCGGACAGGGCGGCAATCAGCCCCAGCATTTT CASSTITGQGGNQPQHF
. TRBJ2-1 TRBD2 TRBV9 TGTGCCAGCAGCGCGCCGGGACTAGCACATGAGCAGTTCTTC CASSAPGLAHEQFF
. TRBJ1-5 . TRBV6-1 TGTGCCAGCAGTGAAGGCTCGACAGGCAGTCAGCCCCAGCATTTT CASSEGSTGSQPQHF
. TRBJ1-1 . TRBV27 TGTGCCAGCAGTTTGGACCCCTTACTCGGACAACGGGCTTTCTTT CASSLDPLLGQRAFF
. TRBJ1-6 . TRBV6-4 TGTGCCAGCAGTCAGGACAGACAGCTCCCCCTCCACTTT CASSQDRQLPLHF
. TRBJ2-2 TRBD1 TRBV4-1 TGCGCCAGCAGCCTGTTACAGGGGGCGCAGGGCACCGGGGAGCTGTTTTTT CASSLLQGAQGTGELFF
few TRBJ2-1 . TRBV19 TGTGCCAGTAGTATTTCGGCAGGGAATCTATATGAGCAGTTCTTC CASSISAGNLYEQFF
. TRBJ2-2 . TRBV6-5 TGTGCCAGCAGCTCCTTAGTTGGAGTAACCGGGGAGCTGTTTTTT CASSSLVGVTGELFF
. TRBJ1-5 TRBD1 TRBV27 TGTGCCAGCAGCGGGACAGGGGGCAGCAATCAGCCCCAGCATTTT CASSGTGGSNQPQHF
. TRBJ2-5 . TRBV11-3 TGTGCCAGCAGCTTAGGTAGCCACACGGTGGGTGAGACCCAGTACTTC CASSLGSHTVGETQYF
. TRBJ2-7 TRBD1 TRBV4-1 TGCGCCAGCAGCCAAGAGGGACAGGGGACCTACGAGCAGTACTTC CASSQEGQGTYEQYF
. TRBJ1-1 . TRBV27 TGTGCCAGCAGTTCCGCGATCGAGGAGACTGAAGCTTTCTTT CASSSAIEETEAFF
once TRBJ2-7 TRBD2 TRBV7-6 TGTGCCAGCAGCCTGGGGGATTCTAGCGGCCCCAGCTCCTACGAGCAGTACTTC CASSLGDSSGPSSYEQYF
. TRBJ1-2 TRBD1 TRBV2 TGTGCCAGCAGTCCTCCAGGGGGCTACTATGGCTACACCTTC CASSPPGGYYGYTF
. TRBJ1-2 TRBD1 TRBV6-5 TGTGCCACCTACACAGGGGTGTATGGCTACACCTTC CATYTGVYGYTF
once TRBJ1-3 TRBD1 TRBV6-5 TGTGCCAGCAGTTACTATCAGGGGGCCACTGGAAACACCATATATTTT CASSYYQGATGNTIYF
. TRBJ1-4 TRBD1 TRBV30 TGTGCCTGGAGTAACAGGGGGGCTGAAAAACTGTTTTTT CAWSNRGAEKLFF
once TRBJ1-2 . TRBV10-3 TGTGCCGTGGAGGGCAGCTCATACGGCTACACCTTC CAVEGSSYGYTF
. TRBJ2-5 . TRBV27 TGTGCCAGCAGTCCGGACTACCGAGTAGGGACCCAGTACTTC CASSPDYRVGTQYF
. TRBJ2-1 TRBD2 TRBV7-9 TGTGCCAGCAGCTTAGAGACTAGCGGGAGGGGGAGCTCCTACAATGAGCAGTTCTTC CASSLETSGRGSSYNEQFF
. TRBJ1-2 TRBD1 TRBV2 TGTGCCACCTTAAGACAGGGCGATGGCTACACCTTC CATLRQGDGYTF
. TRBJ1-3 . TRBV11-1 TGTGCCAGCAGCTTAGAAGGCGGTCAGAGGGACACCATATATTTT CASSLEGGQRDTIYF
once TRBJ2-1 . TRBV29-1 TGCAGCGTTGGATACGGGGGTGGGGGCAATGAGCAGTTCTTC CSVGYGGGGNEQFF
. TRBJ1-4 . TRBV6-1 TGTGCCAGCAGTGAAGTCTTGCAGGGTAATGAAAAACTGTTTTTT CASSEVLQGNEKLFF
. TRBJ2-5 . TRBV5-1 TGCGCCAGCAGCTTGGCAGGGTGGGAGACCCAGTACTTC CASSLAGWETQYF
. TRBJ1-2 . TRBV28 TGTGCCAGCAGTCCCGGGGGGGGAGACTATGGCTACACCTTC CASSPGGGDYGYTF
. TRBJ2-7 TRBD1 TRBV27 TGTGCCAGCAGTTTAAAGGGACAGGGAGCCTACGAGCAGTACTTC CASSLKGQGAYEQYF
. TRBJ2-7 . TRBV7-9 TGTGCCAGCAGCTCGTCAGGGTACGAGCAGTACTTC CASSSSGYEQYF
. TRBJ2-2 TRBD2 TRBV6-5 TGTGCCAGCAGCCCCGGGACTATACTCACCGGGGAGCTGTTTTTT CASSPGTILTGELFF
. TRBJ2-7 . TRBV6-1 TGTGCCAGCAGTGTGCTAGAGGCCTCCTACGAGCAGTACTTC CASSVLEASYEQYF
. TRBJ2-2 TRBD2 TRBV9 TGTGCCAGCAGCGTCCTCAGCGGGGGGGCCCTGGAGAGGCCGAACACCGGGGAGCTGTTTTTT CASSVLSGGALERPNTGELFF